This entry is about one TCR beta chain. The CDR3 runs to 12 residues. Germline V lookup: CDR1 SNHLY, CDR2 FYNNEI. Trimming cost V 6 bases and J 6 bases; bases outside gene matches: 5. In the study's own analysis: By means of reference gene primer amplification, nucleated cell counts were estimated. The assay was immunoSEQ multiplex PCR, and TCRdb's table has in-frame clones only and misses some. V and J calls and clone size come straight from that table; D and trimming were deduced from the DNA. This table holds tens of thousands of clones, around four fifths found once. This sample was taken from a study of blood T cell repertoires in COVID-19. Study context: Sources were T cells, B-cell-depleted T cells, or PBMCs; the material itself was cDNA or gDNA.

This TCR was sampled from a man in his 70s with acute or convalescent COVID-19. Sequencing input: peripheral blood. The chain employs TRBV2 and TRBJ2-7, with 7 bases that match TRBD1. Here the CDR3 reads CASSRQGSEQYF. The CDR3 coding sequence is TGTGCCAGCAGCCGACAGGGTAGCGAGCAGTACTTC. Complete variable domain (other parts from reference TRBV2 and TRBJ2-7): EPEVTQTPSHQVTQMGQEVILRCVPISNHLYFYWYRQILGQKVEFLVSFYNNEISEKSEIFDDQFSVERPDGSNFTLKIRSTKLEDSAMYFCASSRQGSEQYFGPGTRLTVT.